A selection of T cell receptor beta chains follows, all from one sample in a study of blood T cell repertoires in COVID-19. The protocol was immunoSEQ multiplex PCR, while the TCRdb copy is restricted to in-frame clones and leaves out a portion. The data hold about 270,000 clones, with 88% observed a single time. The specimen sequenced was PBMCs or T cells enriched from blood (not recorded which). These receptors all come from a woman between 45 and 60 years old who had recovered from COVID-19. CDR3s include the opening cysteine and the closing phenylalanine or tryptophan. D genes are given only for firm matches. Only some rows state a clone size, as once, few, many or a class for expanded clones.

- - TRBJ2-2 TRBV6-2/TRBV6-3 15 CASSYPGQYTGELFF TGTGCCAGCAGTTACCCAGGACAGTACACCGGGGAGCTGTTTTTT
- TRBD2 TRBJ2-1 TRBV11-2 17 CASSSVAGGGQLNEQFF TGTGCCAGCAGCTCCGTAGCGGGAGGGGGCCAATTAAATGAGCAGTTCTTC
- - TRBJ2-5 TRBV19 15 CASSTQNLLQETQYF TGTGCCAGTAGTACCCAAAACCTCCTACAAGAGACCCAGTACTTC
once - TRBJ1-3 TRBV11-2 16 CASSFGTLLSGNTIYF TGTGCCAGCAGCTTCGGGACACTTCTCTCTGGAAACACCATATATTTT
- - TRBJ2-1 TRBV2 14 CASSEQQGIEEQFF TGTGCCAGCAGTGAGCAACAGGGAATTGAGGAGCAGTTCTTC
- TRBD2 TRBJ2-3 TRBV5-4 18 CASSRSSWERGLTDTQYF TGTGCCAGCAGCCGTTCATCTTGGGAGCGGGGACTCACAGATACGCAGTATTTT
once TRBD2 TRBJ2-1 TRBV9 17 CASSVAPAGTSGRAQFF TGTGCCAGCAGCGTAGCTCCCGCGGGGACTAGCGGGAGGGCACAGTTCTTC
once - TRBJ1-1 TRBV19 14 CASSSVRRNTEAFF TGTGCCAGTAGTTCTGTCAGGCGGAACACTGAAGCTTTCTTT
few - TRBJ1-1 TRBV7-3 13 CASSQAGETEAFF TGTGCCAGCAGCCAGGCGGGTGAGACTGAAGCTTTCTTT
- TRBD2 TRBJ2-1 TRBV29-1 14 CSALGGTSGNEQFF TGCAGCGCCCTCGGGGGGACTAGCGGCAATGAGCAGTTCTTC
- TRBD1 TRBJ1-4 TRBV4-2 19 CASSLESLYRGQSNEKLFF TGTGCCAGCAGCCTCGAGAGTCTTTACAGGGGGCAAAGTAATGAAAAACTGTTTTTT
few - TRBJ2-3 TRBV9 15 CASSLTDGGTDTQYF TGTGCCAGCAGCCTCACGGACGGGGGCACAGATACGCAGTATTTT
- - TRBJ2-1 TRBV14 15 CASSQDIRRVDEQFF TGTGCCAGCAGCCAAGATATTAGGAGGGTAGATGAGCAGTTCTTC
- - TRBJ1-1 TRBV10-3 13 CAISESTNTEAFF TGTGCCATCAGTGAGTCGACTAACACTGAAGCTTTCTTT
few - TRBJ1-1 TRBV7-2 13 CASSAEKSTEAFF TGTGCCAGCAGCGCGGAAAAGTCCACTGAAGCTTTCTTT
- TRBD1 TRBJ1-1 TRBV18 15 CASSPSGGGGNVAFF TGTGCCAGCTCACCATCAGGTGGAGGGGGCAACGTAGCTTTCTTT
few - TRBJ2-7 TRBV7-9 14 CASSQTRKTYEQYF TGTGCCAGCAGCCAAACGCGAAAAACCTACGAGCAGTACTTC
- - TRBJ1-6 TRBV6-2/TRBV6-3 15 CASSYLGGSGSPLHF TGTGCCAGCAGTTACCTGGGTGGTTCGGGTTCACCCCTCCACTTT
- - TRBJ1-5 TRBV18 15 CASSRKPGDDQPQHF TGTGCCAGCTCACGCAAACCGGGGGACGATCAGCCCCAGCATTTT
- TRBD1 TRBJ1-1 TRBV5-4 15 CASSPRTGRVTEAFF TGTGCCAGCAGCCCTCGGACAGGGAGGGTCACTGAAGCTTTCTTT
- TRBD2 TRBJ2-7 TRBV18 16 CASSPGLAASSYEQYF TGTGCCAGCTCACCGGGCCTAGCGGCGAGCTCCTACGAGCAGTACTTC
- - TRBJ2-7 TRBV11-2 14 CASSLSPVLREQYF TGTGCCAGCAGCTTATCTCCTGTTTTGCGGGAGCAGTACTTC
- TRBD2 TRBJ2-1 TRBV7-9 18 CASSPRTSGSPSYNEQFF TGTGCCAGCAGCCCGCGGACTAGCGGGAGCCCCTCCTACAATGAGCAGTTCTTC
- TRBD2 TRBJ2-1 TRBV6-6 14 CASRRAGARDEQFF TGTGCCAGCAGGAGAGCGGGAGCACGGGATGAGCAGTTCTTC
- TRBD2 TRBJ2-5 TRBV14 15 CASSPQGLAGGTQYF TGTGCCAGCAGCCCTCAGGGACTAGCGGGAGGCACCCAGTACTTC
- TRBD2 TRBJ2-1 TRBV28 14 CASSFGLAVNEQFF TGTGCCAGCAGTTTTGGACTAGCGGTGAATGAGCAGTTCTTC
- TRBD1 TRBJ1-2 TRBV28 13 CASSPDRVNGYTF TGTGCCAGCAGCCCAGACAGGGTGAACGGCTACACCTTC
- - TRBJ1-2 TRBV12-3/TRBV12-4 11 CASSQGRRGTF TGTGCCAGCAGTCAGGGCCGTCGGGGGACCTTC
- - TRBJ1-5 TRBV21-1 16 CASSNLYRRGRQPQHF TGTGCCAGCAGCAATTTGTATAGGCGGGGTAGGCAGCCCCAGCATTTT
- TRBD1 TRBJ1-6 TRBV3-1/TRBV3-2 14 CASSSDRGHSPLHF TGTGCCAGCAGCTCGGACAGGGGGCATTCACCCCTCCACTTT
- TRBD2 TRBJ2-1 TRBV9 15 CASSVSSSGSYEQFF TGTGCCAGCAGCGTATCCTCCAGCGGGAGCTATGAGCAGTTCTTC
- TRBD2 TRBJ2-7 TRBV19 15 CASTNGLAGTYEQYF TGTGCCAGTACTAATGGACTAGCGGGAACCTACGAGCAGTACTTC
few TRBD2 TRBJ2-1 TRBV30 13 CAWLPAGGSEQFF TGTGCCTGGTTGCCAGCGGGAGGGAGTGAGCAGTTCTTC
- TRBD1 TRBJ1-1 TRBV27 16 CASSWDREAGGTEAFF TGTGCCAGCAGTTGGGACAGGGAGGCGGGAGGCACTGAAGCTTTCTTT
- - TRBJ1-5 TRBV5-3 14 CARSFLQLNQPQHF TGTGCCAGAAGCTTCTTACAGCTCAATCAGCCCCAGCATTTT
- - TRBJ1-6 TRBV19 15 CASTIEGRSNSPLHF TGTGCCAGTACTATCGAGGGCAGGAGTAATTCACCCCTCCACTTT
- - TRBJ2-4 TRBV18 15 CASSPIVNRDNIQYF TGTGCCAGCTCACCAATCGTTAACAGGGATAACATTCAGTACTTC
- - TRBJ1-5 TRBV27 15 CASGLSGYSNQPQHF TGTGCCAGCGGCCTCAGCGGGTACAGCAATCAGCCCCAGCATTTT
- TRBD1 TRBJ2-7 TRBV18 15 CASSPKPGQGHEQYF TGTGCCAGCTCACCGAAACCGGGACAGGGCCACGAGCAGTACTTC
- TRBD1 TRBJ1-1 TRBV9 14 CASSANTGDTEAFF TGTGCCAGCAGCGCCAATACAGGGGACACTGAAGCTTTCTTT
- TRBD2 TRBJ2-7 TRBV6-2/TRBV6-3 15 CASSDPAGGFYEQYF TGTGCCAGCAGTGATCCAGCGGGGGGATTCTACGAGCAGTACTTC
- - TRBJ2-7 TRBV5-1 13 CASSVSTTYEQYF TGCGCCAGCAGCGTTAGTACGACCTACGAGCAGTACTTC
- TRBD1 TRBJ1-2 TRBV3-1/TRBV3-2 14 CASSGRTGTNGYTF TGTGCCAGCAGCGGACGGACAGGGACTAATGGCTACACCTTC
- - TRBJ1-5 TRBV7-8 13 CASSRTSNQPQHF TGTGCCAGCAGCCGGACAAGCAATCAGCCCCAGCATTTT
- TRBD2 TRBJ2-5 TRBV6-2/TRBV6-3 15 CASSYRLAEKETQYF TGTGCCAGCAGTTACAGGCTAGCGGAGAAAGAGACCCAGTACTTC
- TRBD1 TRBJ1-5 TRBV19 16 CASHARGNGLNQPQHF TGTGCCAGTCACGCCAGGGGGAACGGGCTGAATCAGCCCCAGCATTTT
- - TRBJ1-5 TRBV21-1 17 CASSKAKGAYRGQPQHF TGTGCCAGCAGCAAAGCTAAGGGGGCTTATCGCGGTCAGCCCCAGCATTTT
- TRBD2 TRBJ2-1 TRBV7-3 15 CASSAGLAGVGEQFF TGTGCCAGCAGCGCGGGACTAGCGGGAGTCGGTGAGCAGTTCTTC